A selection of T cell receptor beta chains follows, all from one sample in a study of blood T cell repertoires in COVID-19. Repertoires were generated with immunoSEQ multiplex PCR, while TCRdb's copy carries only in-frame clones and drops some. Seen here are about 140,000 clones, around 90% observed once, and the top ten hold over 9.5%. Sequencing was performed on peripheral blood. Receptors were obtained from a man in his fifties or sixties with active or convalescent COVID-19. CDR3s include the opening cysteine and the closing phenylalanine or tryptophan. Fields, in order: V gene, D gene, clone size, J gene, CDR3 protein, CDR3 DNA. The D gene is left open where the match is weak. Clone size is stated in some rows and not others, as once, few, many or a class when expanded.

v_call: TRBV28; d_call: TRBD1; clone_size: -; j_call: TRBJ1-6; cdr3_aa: CASSSIDRANSPLHF; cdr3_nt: TGTGCCAGCAGTTCTATCGACAGGGCGAATTCACCCCTCCACTTT
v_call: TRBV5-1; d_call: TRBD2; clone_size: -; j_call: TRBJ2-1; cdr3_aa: CASSPTSGKVNEQFF; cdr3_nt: TGCGCCAGCAGCCCGACTAGCGGGAAAGTCAATGAGCAGTTCTTC
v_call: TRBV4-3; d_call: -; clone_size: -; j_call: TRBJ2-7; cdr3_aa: CASRSLANDEQYF; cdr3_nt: TGCGCCAGCAGGTCGCTAGCGAACGACGAGCAGTACTTC
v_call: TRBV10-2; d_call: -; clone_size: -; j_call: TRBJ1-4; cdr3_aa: CASSSGQVEGKLFF; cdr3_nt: TGCGCCAGCAGTTCAGGCCAGGTGGAGGGAAAACTGTTTTTT
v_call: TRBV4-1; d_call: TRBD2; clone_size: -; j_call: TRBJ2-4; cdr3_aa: CASSFTGTTINIQYF; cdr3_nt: TGCGCCAGCAGCTTCACCGGGACTACAATAAACATTCAGTACTTC
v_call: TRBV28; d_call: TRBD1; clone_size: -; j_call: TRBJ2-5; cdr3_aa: CASSLRQGVETQYF; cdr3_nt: TGTGCCAGCAGTTTGCGACAGGGGGTAGAGACCCAGTACTTC
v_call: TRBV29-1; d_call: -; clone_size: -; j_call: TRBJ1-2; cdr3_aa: CSVEIKGVHYGYTF; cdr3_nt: TGCAGCGTTGAAATAAAGGGGGTGCACTATGGCTACACCTTC
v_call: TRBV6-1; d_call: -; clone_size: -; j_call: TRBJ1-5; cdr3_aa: CASSEFGSALHQPQHF; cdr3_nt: TGTGCCAGCAGTGAATTCGGGTCAGCCCTCCATCAGCCCCAGCATTTT
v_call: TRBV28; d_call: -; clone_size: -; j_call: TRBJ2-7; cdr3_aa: CASSLAYREFGEQYF; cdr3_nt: TGTGCCAGCAGTTTAGCGTATCGGGAGTTCGGCGAGCAGTACTTC
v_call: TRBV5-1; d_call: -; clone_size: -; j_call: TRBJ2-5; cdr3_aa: CASSPLGGGARETQYF; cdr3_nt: TGCGCCAGCAGCCCCTTGGGAGGGGGGGCTCGTGAGACCCAGTACTTC
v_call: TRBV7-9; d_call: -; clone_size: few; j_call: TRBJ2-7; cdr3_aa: CASSPQGTYEQYF; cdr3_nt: TGTGCCAGCAGCCCCCAGGGGACCTACGAGCAGTACTTC
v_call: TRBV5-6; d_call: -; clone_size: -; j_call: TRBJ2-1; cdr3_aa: CASSRRREQFF; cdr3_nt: TGTGCCAGCAGCCGGCGGCGTGAGCAGTTCTTC
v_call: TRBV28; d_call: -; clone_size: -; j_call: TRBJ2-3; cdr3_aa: CASSNPLAFSTDTQYF; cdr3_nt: TGTGCCAGCAGCAATCCCCTAGCTTTTAGCACAGATACGCAGTATTTT
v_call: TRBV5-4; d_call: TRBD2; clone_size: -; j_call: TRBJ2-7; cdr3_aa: CASKQAGTSGIEQYF; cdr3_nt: TGTGCCAGCAAGCAGGCCGGGACTAGCGGGATCGAGCAGTACTTC
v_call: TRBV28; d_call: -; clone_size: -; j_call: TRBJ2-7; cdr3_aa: CASSSGLGGHYEQYF; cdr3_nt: TGTGCCAGCAGTTCGGGGCTGGGGGGGCACTACGAGCAGTACTTC
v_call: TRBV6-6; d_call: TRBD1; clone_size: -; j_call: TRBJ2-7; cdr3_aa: CASSHSGTGGHEQYF; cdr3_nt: TGTGCCAGCAGTCACTCCGGGACAGGGGGCCACGAGCAGTACTTC
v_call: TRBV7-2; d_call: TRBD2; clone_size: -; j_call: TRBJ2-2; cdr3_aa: CASRLLAGGDTGELFF; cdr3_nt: TGTGCCAGCAGACTACTAGCGGGGGGGGACACCGGGGAGCTGTTTTTT
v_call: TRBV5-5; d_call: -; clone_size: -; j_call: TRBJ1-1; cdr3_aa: CASIRRADQRYTEAFF; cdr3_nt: TGTGCCAGCATCCGGAGGGCGGACCAGAGGTACACTGAAGCTTTCTTT
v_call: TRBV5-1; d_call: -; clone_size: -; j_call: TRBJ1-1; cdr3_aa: CASSLDSPLNTEAFF; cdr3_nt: TGCGCCAGCAGCTTGGATTCCCCTCTGAACACTGAAGCTTTCTTT
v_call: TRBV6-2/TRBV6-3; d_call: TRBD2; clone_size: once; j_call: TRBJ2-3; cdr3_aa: CASSSPSGGTDTQYF; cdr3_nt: TGTGCCAGCAGCTCCCCTAGCGGGGGCACAGATACGCAGTATTTT
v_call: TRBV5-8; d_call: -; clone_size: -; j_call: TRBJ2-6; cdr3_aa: CASSLSRGKTGANVLTF; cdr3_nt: TGTGCCAGCAGCTTGTCCAGGGGAAAGACTGGGGCCAACGTCCTGACTTTC
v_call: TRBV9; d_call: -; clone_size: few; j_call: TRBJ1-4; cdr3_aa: CASSVSDRQNEKLFF; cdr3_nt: TGTGCCAGCAGCGTATCCGACAGACAGAATGAAAAACTGTTTTTT
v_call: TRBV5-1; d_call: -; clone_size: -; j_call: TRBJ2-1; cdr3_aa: CASSPEGLGEQFF; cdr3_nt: TGCGCCAGCAGCCCAGAGGGCTTAGGGGAGCAGTTCTTC
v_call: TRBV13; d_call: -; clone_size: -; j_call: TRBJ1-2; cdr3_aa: CASSSPGTNYGYTF; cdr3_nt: TGTGCCAGCAGCTCCCCCGGGACTAACTATGGCTACACCTTC
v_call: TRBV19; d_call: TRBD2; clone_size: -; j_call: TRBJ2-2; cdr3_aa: CASSLPEGGRAGELFF; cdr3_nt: TGTGCCAGTAGCCTCCCCGAGGGCGGGAGGGCCGGGGAGCTGTTTTTT
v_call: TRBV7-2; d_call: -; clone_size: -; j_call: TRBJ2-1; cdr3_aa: CASSSGKGESYNEQFF; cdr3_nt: TGTGCCAGCAGCTCGGGGAAGGGCGAATCCTACAATGAGCAGTTCTTC
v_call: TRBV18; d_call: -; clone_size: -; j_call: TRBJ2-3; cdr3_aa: CASSADRDSYTQYF; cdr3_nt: TGTGCCAGCTCAGCCGACAGGGACTCCTATACGCAGTATTTT
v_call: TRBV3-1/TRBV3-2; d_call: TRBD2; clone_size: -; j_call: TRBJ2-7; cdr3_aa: CASSLAGGYEQYF; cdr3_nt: TGTGCCAGCTCGCTAGCGGGAGGTTACGAGCAGTACTTC
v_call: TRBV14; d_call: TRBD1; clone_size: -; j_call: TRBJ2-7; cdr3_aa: CASSQQQGVNEQYF; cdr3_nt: TGTGCCAGCAGCCAACAACAGGGGGTTAACGAGCAGTACTTC
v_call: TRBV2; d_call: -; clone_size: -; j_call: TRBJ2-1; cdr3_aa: CASSEIAGLGNEQFF; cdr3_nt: TGTGCCAGCAGTGAAATTGCGGGACTGGGGAATGAGCAGTTCTTC
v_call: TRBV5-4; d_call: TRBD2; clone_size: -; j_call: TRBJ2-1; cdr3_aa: CASSWGLAISYNEQFF; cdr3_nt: TGTGCCAGCAGCTGGGGACTAGCGATTTCCTACAATGAGCAGTTCTTC
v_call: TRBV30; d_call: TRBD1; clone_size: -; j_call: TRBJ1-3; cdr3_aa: CAWSHGQVPGNTIYF; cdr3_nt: TGTGCCTGGAGCCACGGACAGGTCCCTGGAAACACCATATATTTT
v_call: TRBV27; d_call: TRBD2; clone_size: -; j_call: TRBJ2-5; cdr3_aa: CASSPPSGRRGETQYF; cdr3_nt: TGTGCCAGCAGTCCTCCTAGCGGGAGGAGGGGAGAGACCCAGTACTTC
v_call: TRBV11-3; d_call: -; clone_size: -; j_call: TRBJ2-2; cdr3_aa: CASSSGTRDTGELFF; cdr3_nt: TGTGCCAGCAGCTCCGGGACACGGGACACCGGGGAGCTGTTTTTT
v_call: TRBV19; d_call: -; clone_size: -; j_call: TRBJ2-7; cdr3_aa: CASSFPGAATYEQYF; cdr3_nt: TGTGCCAGTAGTTTCCCAGGGGCCGCAACCTACGAGCAGTACTTC
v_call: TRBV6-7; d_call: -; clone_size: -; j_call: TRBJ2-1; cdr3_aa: CASSRETCSYNEQFF; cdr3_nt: TGTGCCAGCAGTCGAGAGACTTGCTCCTACAATGAGCAGTTCTTC
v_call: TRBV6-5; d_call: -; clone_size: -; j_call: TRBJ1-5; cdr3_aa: CASSYTGSGQPQHF; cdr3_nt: TGTGCCAGCAGTTACACGGGTAGTGGGCAGCCCCAGCATTTT
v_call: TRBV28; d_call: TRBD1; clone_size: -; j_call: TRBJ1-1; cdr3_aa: CASSWSGQGRGTEAFF; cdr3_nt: TGTGCCAGCAGTTGGTCGGGACAGGGCCGGGGCACTGAAGCTTTCTTT
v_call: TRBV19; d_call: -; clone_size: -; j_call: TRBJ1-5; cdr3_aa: CATRQLESNQPQHF; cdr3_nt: TGTGCCACAAGACAGCTAGAGAGCAATCAGCCCCAGCATTTT
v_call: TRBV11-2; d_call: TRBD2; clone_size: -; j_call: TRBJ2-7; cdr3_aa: CASSFTSGRVHHSYEQYF; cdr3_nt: TGTGCCAGCAGCTTTACTAGCGGGAGGGTCCATCACTCCTACGAGCAGTACTTC
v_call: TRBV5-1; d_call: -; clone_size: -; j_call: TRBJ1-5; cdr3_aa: CASSPGLTNQPQHF; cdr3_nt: TGCGCCAGCAGCCCGGGACTGACCAATCAGCCCCAGCATTTT
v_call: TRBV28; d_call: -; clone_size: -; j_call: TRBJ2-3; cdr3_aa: CASSLAGASTDTQYF; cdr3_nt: TGTGCCAGCAGTTTAGCGGGGGCCTCCACAGATACGCAGTATTTT
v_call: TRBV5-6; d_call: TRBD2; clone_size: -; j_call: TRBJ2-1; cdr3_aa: CASSGGTSGRNEQFF; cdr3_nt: TGTGCCAGCAGCGGGGGGACTAGCGGGAGAAATGAGCAGTTCTTC
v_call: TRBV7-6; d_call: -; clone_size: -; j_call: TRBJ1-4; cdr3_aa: CASSAQTGFGEKLFF; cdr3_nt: TGTGCCAGCAGCGCCCAAACAGGGTTTGGTGAAAAACTGTTTTTT
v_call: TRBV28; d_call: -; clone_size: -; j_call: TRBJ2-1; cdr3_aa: CASSPYNEQFF; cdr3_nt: TGTGCCAGCAGTCCCTATAATGAGCAGTTCTTC
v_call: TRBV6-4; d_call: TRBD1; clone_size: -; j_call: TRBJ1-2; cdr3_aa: CASRATATGFAEGYTF; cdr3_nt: TGTGCCAGCAGAGCCACAGCGACAGGGTTTGCTGAGGGCTACACCTTC
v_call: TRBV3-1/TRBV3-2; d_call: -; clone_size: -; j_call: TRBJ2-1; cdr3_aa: CASSPLRAHNEQFF; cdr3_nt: TGTGCCAGCAGCCCCTTGCGGGCACACAATGAGCAGTTCTTC
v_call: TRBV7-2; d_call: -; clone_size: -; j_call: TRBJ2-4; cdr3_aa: CASSAAGAKNIQYF; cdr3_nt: TGTGCCAGCAGCGCCGCGGGGGCCAAAAACATTCAGTACTTC
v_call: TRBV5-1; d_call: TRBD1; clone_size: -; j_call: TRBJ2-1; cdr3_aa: CASSLAGQGGNEQFF; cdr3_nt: TGCGCCAGCAGCTTGGCGGGACAGGGCGGCAATGAGCAGTTCTTC
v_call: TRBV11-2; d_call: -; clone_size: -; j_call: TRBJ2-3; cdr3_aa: CASSSTDTQYF; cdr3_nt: TGTGCCAGCAGCTCAACAGATACGCAGTATTTT
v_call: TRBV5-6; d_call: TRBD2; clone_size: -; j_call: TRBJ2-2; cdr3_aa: CASSSKNGLGTGELFF; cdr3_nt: TGTGCCAGCAGCTCGAAAAATGGACTAGGGACCGGGGAGCTGTTTTTT
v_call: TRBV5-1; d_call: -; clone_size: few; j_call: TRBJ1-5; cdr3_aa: CASSLAGRDSNQPQHF; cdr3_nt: TGCGCCAGCAGCTTGGCGGGCAGGGATAGCAATCAGCCCCAGCATTTT
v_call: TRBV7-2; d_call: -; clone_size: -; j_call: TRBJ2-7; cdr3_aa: CASSLEAPGGREQYF; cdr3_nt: TGTGCCAGCAGCTTAGAGGCCCCCGGGGGTCGCGAGCAGTACTTC
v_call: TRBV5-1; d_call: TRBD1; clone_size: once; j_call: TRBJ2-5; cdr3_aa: CASSLLAGGEAETQYF; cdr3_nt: TGCGCCAGCAGCTTGTTGGCAGGGGGAGAGGCAGAGACCCAGTACTTC
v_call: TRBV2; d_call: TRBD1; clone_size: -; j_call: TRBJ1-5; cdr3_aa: CASSWTGMRQPQHF; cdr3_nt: TGTGCCAGCAGTTGGACAGGGATGAGGCAGCCCCAGCATTTT
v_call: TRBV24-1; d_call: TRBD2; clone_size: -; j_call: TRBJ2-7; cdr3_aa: CATSDLPASGTYEQYF; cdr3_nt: TGTGCCACCAGTGATTTGCCGGCTAGCGGTACCTACGAGCAGTACTTC
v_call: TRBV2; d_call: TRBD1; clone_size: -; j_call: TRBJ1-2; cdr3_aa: CATQTGYGYTF; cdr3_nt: TGTGCCACCCAGACAGGGTATGGCTACACCTTC
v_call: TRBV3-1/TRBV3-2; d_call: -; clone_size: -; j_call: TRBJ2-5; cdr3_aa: CASSQVSETQYF; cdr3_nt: TGTGCCAGCAGCCAAGTTTCGGAGACCCAGTACTTC
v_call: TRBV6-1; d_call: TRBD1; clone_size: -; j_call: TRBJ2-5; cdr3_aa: CASSEGPGQGAQYF; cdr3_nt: TGTGCCAGCAGTGAGGGCCCGGGACAGGGAGCCCAGTACTTC
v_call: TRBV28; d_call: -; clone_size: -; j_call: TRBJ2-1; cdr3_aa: CASRIATTEQFF; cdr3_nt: TGTGCCAGCAGGATAGCGACGACTGAGCAGTTCTTC